One sample yielded the 5 T cell receptor beta chains listed below, sequenced in a study of cytomegalovirus exposure and HLA in healthy donors. Use of 60 Vbeta and 13 Jbeta primers characterized the PCR. Assay: immunoSEQ multiplex PCR; the TCRdb copy retains only in-frame clones and omits some. The data show about 180,000 clones, with around 80% seen just once and less than 2% held by the top ten. The sequencing sample was made of PBMCs. The receptor set was obtained from a woman aged 25 to 45 in good health and CMV-seronegative.

This chain joins TRBV11-2 and TRBJ1-1; D perhaps matches TRBD1 (6 bases). The CDR3 is made up of 14 amino acids. Germline V lookup: CDR1 SGHAT, CDR2 FQNNGV. Trimming removed 3 bases from V and 4 bases from J, with 12 bases in between. The CDR3 DNA reads as TGTGCCAGCAGCTTCAGACAGGCGAGCACTGAAGCTTTCTTT. Translating it yields CASSFRQASTEAFF.

The J gene is TRBJ2-1, the V gene TRBV6-5; 8 bases map to TRBD2. CDR3 length: 16 residues. V trimming: 2 bases; J trimming: 0 bases; junction bases outside the gene matches: 3. Germline values: CDR1 MNHEY, CDR2 SVGAGI. This chain's CDR3 is CASSYTSGSSYNEQFF. In DNA, the CDR3 is TGTGCCAGCAGTTACACTAGCGGAAGCTCCTACAATGAGCAGTTCTTC.

The gene calls are TRBV29-1 and TRBJ2-5, with D tentatively TRBD2 (6 bases). The CDR3 sequence is 12 residues long. Germline assignment: CDR1 SQVTM and CDR2 ANQGSEA. The V gene lost 7 bases and the J gene lost 5 bases, with 14 bases spanning the gap. The CDR3 bases are TGCAGCGCGGGGGAACTATTGGAGACCCAGTACTTC. Its translation is CSAGELLETQYF.

This clone was recorded a few times. This sequence joins TRBV10-2 and TRBJ2-7; perhaps TRBD2 as D (6 bases). V was cut by 2 bases and J by 0 bases, with 11 bases left in between. In germline, CDR1 is WSHSY, CDR2 SAAADI. This CDR3 comprises 15 residues. Written as DNA, the CDR3 is TGCGCCAGCAGTGAGGCCGGGAGTAGCTCCTACGAGCAGTACTTC. It codes for CASSEAGSSSYEQYF.

This chain links TRBV7-2 with TRBJ1-4; 7 nucleotides match TRBD1. Germline loops: CDR1 SGHTA, CDR2 FQGNSA. With V trimmed by 6 bases and J by 5 bases, 9 bases remained unmatched. The CDR3 length is 15 residues. The chain's CDR3 is CASSFAGTENEKLFF. The CDR3 nucleotides are TGTGCCAGCAGTTTCGCCGGGACAGAGAATGAAAAACTGTTTTTT. Drawing the rest from reference TRBV7-2 and TRBJ1-4, the complete variable domain is GAGVSQSPSNKVTEKGKDVELRCDPISGHTALYWYRQSLGQGLEFLIYFQGNSAPDKSGLPSDRFSAERTGGSVSTLTIQRTQQEDSAVYLCASSFAGTENEKLFFGSGTQLSVL.